Below, 8 T cell receptor beta chains from the same sample are listed, as sequenced in a study of T cell responses to AZD1222 COVID-19 vaccine. Clones were read by immunoSEQ multiplex PCR, and TCRdb kept only the in-frame ones, dropping some. The sample yields about 84,000 clones, roughly 85% seen once. This specimen consisted of peripheral blood, obtained 28 days after the second AZD1222 dose. The origin of the receptors is an adult who received the AZD1222 COVID-19 vaccine.

V is TRBV3-1 (or the pseudogene TRBV3-2) and J is TRBJ1-3, with D unresolved. Trimming left V 2 bases short and J 4 bases short, with 12 bases between. From germline, CDR1 is LGHDT and CDR2 YNNKEL (reference sequence). The CDR3 length is 15 residues. CDR3 sequence: CASSQPAMKGNTIYF. The CDR3 DNA reads TGTGCCAGCAGCCAACCCGCCATGAAGGGAAACACCATATATTTT.

V usage is TRBV9 and J usage is TRBJ2-3; D remains ambiguous. This CDR3 has 11 amino acids. Germline CDR1 reads SGDLS; CDR2 reads YYNGEE. With 4 bases removed from V and 1 base from J, the gap between germline ends came to 1 base. The CDR3, as DNA: TGTGCCAGCAGCCGCACAGATACGCAGTATTTT. Amino acid sequence: CASSRTDTQYF.

There are a few counts of this clone. The chain has TRBV7-6 and TRBJ1-1; a weak D match, TRBD1 (6 bases). Trimming pared 5 bases from V and 3 bases from J, leaving 25 bases between. CDR3 length equals 18 residues. Looked up from germline, CDR1 is SGHVS and CDR2 is FNYEAQ. DNA for the CDR3: TGTGCCAGCAGCCCCCGACAGGCCTCGAGACCAGGAGACACTGAAGCTTTCTTT. It yields the protein CASSPRQASRPGDTEAFF.

The chain couples TRBV28 to TRBJ2-2; D is possibly TRBD2 (6 bases). Germline V CDR1 and CDR2: MDHEN, SYDVKM. This CDR3 is 14 amino acids long. V was shortened by 6 bases and J by 6 bases, with 14 bases between the two germline ends. The CDR3 sequence is CASRRDSIPGELFF. CDR3 nucleotide sequence: TGTGCCAGCAGAAGGGACTCCATACCCGGGGAGCTGTTTTTT.

The chain carries TRBV7-9 and TRBJ1-2; 8 positions match TRBD1. Per the germline V gene, CDR1 is SEHNR and CDR2 is FQNEAQ (reference sequence). The junction had 10 bases not matched to a gene; V was cut back by 5 bases and J by 2 bases. CDR3 length: 16 residues. CDR3 in DNA: TGTGCCAGCAGCCGTCCCGGGACAGGAGCCAACTATGGCTACACCTTC. It codes for CASSRPGTGANYGYTF.

This chain joins TRBV6-2 or TRBV6-3 and TRBJ1-2, with a possible D match to TRBD1 (5 bases). The CDR3 covers 13 residues. The V and J ends lost 2 bases and 2 bases respectively, with 6 bases between them. Germline V gene lookup returns CDR1 MNHEY and CDR2 SVGEGT. DNA for the CDR3: TGTGCCAGCAGTTACAGGGACAACTATGGCTACACCTTC. Its protein is CASSYRDNYGYTF.

The chain has TRBV2 and TRBJ2-7; no reliable D call. Germline CDR1 SNHLY, CDR2 FYNNEI. This CDR3 is built from 12 residues. V shed 0 bases and J shed 4 bases, with 4 bases lying between them. The chain's CDR3 is CASSEASYEQYV. In DNA, the CDR3 is TGTGCCAGCAGTGAAGCCTCATACGAGCAGTACGTC.

The J gene is TRBJ2-1, the V gene TRBV7-8; tentatively, D is TRBD2 (6 bases). This CDR3 has 17 residues. Trimming left V 1 base short and J 3 bases short, with 16 bases between. Germline lookup yields CDR1 SGHVS and CDR2 FQNEAQ. The CDR3 region is CASSLGGLSGDYNEQFF. Here the CDR3 DNA reads TGTGCCAGCAGCTTAGGGGGCCTTTCGGGAGACTACAATGAGCAGTTCTTC.